A single sample gave rise to the 19 T cell receptor beta chains below, sequenced in a study of T cell clones after liver transplantation. This table comes from immunoSEQ multiplex PCR, and its TCRdb copy is limited to in-frame clones, with some not included. The data show over 15,000 clones, 80% seen once. The sample here was CD8+ T cells from blood, taken 48 months after liver transplant. These receptors were obtained from a human patient who received a liver transplant. These T cells may partly come from the graft donor.

This chain links TRBV4-1 with TRBJ1-1, with D uncertain. CDR3 length: 13 amino acids. The V end lost 0 bases, the J end lost 8 bases, and 10 bases lay between the germline ends. The germline CDR1 and CDR2 sequences are MGHRA and YSYEKL. This CDR3 is CASSQDPAQEAFF. The CDR3 DNA sequence: TGCGCCAGCAGCCAAGATCCTGCACAGGAAGCTTTCTTT.

V gene TRBV6-5 combines with J gene TRBJ1-6; D not certain. CDR1 and CDR2 (germline): MNHEY, SVGAGI. The CDR3 is 14 amino acids. V lost 8 bases and J 9 bases, leaving 17 bases between the germline ends. Written as DNA, the CDR3 is TGTGCCAGCGCTCCAGGACCGGGGAGTTCACCCCTCCACTTT. This gives the protein CASAPGPGSSPLHF.

This rearrangement joins TRBV4-1 to TRBJ1-1, with 9 bases lining up with TRBD1. CDR3 length: 16 amino acids. V shed 2 bases, J shed 2 bases, and the junction held 6 bases outside the gene matches. CDR1 and CDR2 from the germline V gene are MGHRA and YSYEKL. In DNA form, the CDR3 reads TGCGCCAGCAGCCAACTAGGGACAGGGATAAACACTGAAGCTTTCTTT. It encodes CASSQLGTGINTEAFF.

The rearrangement joins TRBV5-5 to TRBJ2-2; 7 bases match TRBD2. The CDR3 contains 15 residues. With V trimmed by 1 base and J by 2 bases, 2 bases remained unmatched. CDR1 and CDR2 from the germline V gene are SGHKS and YYEKEE (reference sequence). The CDR3 DNA follows: TGTGCCAGCAGCTTGCCTAGCGGTAACACCGGGGAGCTGTTTTTT. Translated, it gives CASSLPSGNTGELFF. The full variable domain, rest sourced from reference TRBV5-5 and TRBJ2-2, is DAGVTQSPTHLIKTRGQQVTLRCSPISGHKSVSWYQQVLGQGPQFIFQYYEKEERGRGNFPDRFSARQFPNYSSELNVNALLLGDSALYLCASSLPSGNTGELFFGEGSRLTVL.

V and J are TRBV7-2 and TRBJ2-2; no firm D call. This CDR3 has 14 amino acids. The germline V gene has CDR1 SGHTA and CDR2 FQGNSA. Deletions cut 5 bases from V and 3 bases from J, with 10 bases between. In DNA, the CDR3 is TGTGCCAGCAGCCCAGCAACGTACACCGGGGAGCTGTTTTTT. It translates to CASSPATYTGELFF.

This chain links TRBV4-3 with TRBJ1-1; a possible D gene is TRBD1 (5 bases). The CDR3 has 13 amino acids. The V and J ends lost 5 bases and 1 base respectively, with 8 bases between them. CDR1 and CDR2 (germline): LGHNA, YSLEER. The CDR3: CASSMRGNTEAFF. The CDR3 DNA reads as TGCGCCAGCAGCATGAGGGGGAACACTGAAGCTTTCTTT.

The V gene is TRBV6-6, the J gene TRBJ2-7; weak D call: TRBD1 (6 bases). Germline values: CDR1 MNHNY, CDR2 SVGAGI (reference sequence). V was cut by 5 bases and J by 5 bases, with 13 bases left in between. This CDR3 is built from 13 residues. The CDR3 sequence is CASSDQTGHEQYF. Written as DNA, the CDR3 is TGTGCCAGCAGTGACCAGACAGGACACGAGCAGTACTTC.

This clone has a single count. This chain links TRBV2 with TRBJ1-4, with 10 positions matching TRBD1. V lost 6 bases to trimming and J lost 3 bases; unmatched junction nucleotides: 4. CDR3 length: 15 amino acids. Germline-derived CDR1 and CDR2 are SNHLY and FYNNEI. The CDR3 bases are TGTGCCAGCAGAGGAGGGACAGGGGCTAATGAAAAACTGTTTTTT. Translated, it gives CASRGGTGANEKLFF.

This rearrangement joins TRBV4-2 to TRBJ2-5, with 9 bases matching TRBD1. The germline V gene encodes CDR1 LGHNA and CDR2 YNFKEQ. The V and J ends lost 3 bases and 0 bases, in that order; junction bases with no gene match: 5. This CDR3 is built from 16 residues. Here the CDR3 DNA reads TGTGCCAGCAGCCACGGGACAGGGACGAACCAAGAGACCCAGTACTTC. Translation: CASSHGTGTNQETQYF.

The genes are TRBV10-3 and TRBJ2-7, with 8 bases matching TRBD2. CDR3 length: 16 residues. V was clipped by 0 bases and J by 5 bases; unmatched bases: 9. Germline V CDR1 and CDR2: ENHRY, SYGVKD. The CDR3 is CAISESIGLAANEQYF. For the CDR3, the DNA is TGTGCCATCAGTGAGTCGATCGGACTAGCTGCCAACGAGCAGTACTTC.

The genes are TRBV6-5 and TRBJ1-2; D is unresolved. The CDR3 spans 14 residues. Germline assignment: CDR1 MNHEY and CDR2 SVGAGI. V lost 4 bases and J lost 6, with 15 bases in between. Here the CDR3 DNA reads TGTGCCAGCAGTTCGCCTTTGAACCGGGATGGCTACACCTTC. This codes for CASSSPLNRDGYTF.

CDR3 DNA sequence: TGTGCCACCAGCAGGCCGGACTACACTCTCACAGATACGCAGTATTTT. The encoded protein is CATSRPDYTLTDTQYF. The rearrangement links TRBV15 to TRBJ2-3; D might be TRBD2 (6 bases). The CDR3 covers 16 residues. The germline V gene encodes CDR1 LNHNV and CDR2 YYDKDF (reference sequence). Trimming cost V 3 bases and J 2 bases, with 15 bases left between them.

For the CDR3, the DNA is TGCAGCGTTGAAGGGGGGCAGCGCTCCTACGAGCAGTACTTC. This encodes CSVEGGQRSYEQYF. The chain is built from TRBV29-1 and TRBJ2-7; possible D gene TRBD1, 6 bases. Trimming pared 1 base from V and 0 bases from J, leaving 10 bases between. Germline lookup yields CDR1 SQVTM and CDR2 ANQGSEA. This CDR3 region has 14 residues.

The V gene is TRBV5-1, the J gene TRBJ2-1; 11 nucleotides agree with TRBD2. The length of the CDR3 is 16 residues. V was clipped by 2 bases and J by 7 bases; unmatched bases: 8. Germline CDR1 and CDR2: SGHRS and YFSETQ. CDR3 loop: CASSFSGTSGGNEQFF. CDR3 nucleotides: TGCGCCAGCAGCTTCTCCGGGACTAGCGGAGGGAATGAGCAGTTCTTC.

The chain uses TRBV13 and TRBJ2-7; tentatively, D is TRBD2 (5 bases). Germline V gene data show CDR1 as PRHDT and CDR2 as FYEKMQ (reference sequence). This CDR3 comprises 14 residues. The germline V and J ends were trimmed by 4 bases and 5 bases, with 15 bases remaining between them. The CDR3 DNA reads TGTGCCAGCAGCTCCCGGACTGCTTCCCACGAGCAGTACTTC. Residues: CASSSRTASHEQYF. The full variable domain, with the rest looked up from reference TRBV13 and TRBJ2-7, is AAGVIQSPRHLIKEKRETATLKCYPIPRHDTVYWYQQGPGQDPQFLISFYEKMQSDKGSIPDRFSAQQFSDYHSELNMSSLELGDSALYFCASSSRTASHEQYFGPGTRLTVT.

V is TRBV5-6 and J is TRBJ2-5, with D maybe TRBD2 (5 bases). V gave up 4 bases and J gave up 6 bases, with 10 bases separating them. This CDR3 has 12 amino acids. Germline V gene data show CDR1 as SGHDT and CDR2 as YYEEEE. The CDR3 DNA reads as TGTGCCAGCAGCCAGGACTCTCAGACCCAGTACTTC. Protein sequence: CASSQDSQTQYF.

Points on this clone: The sample carries other DNA sequences with the same CDR3. The chain links TRBV12-5 to TRBJ2-1; D ambiguous. The CDR3 has 12 residues. Germline V gene data show CDR1 as LGHNT and CDR2 as FRNRAP. Trimming cost V 1 base and J 7 bases, with 5 bases left between them. DNA for the CDR3: TGTGCTAGTGGTTTGGGGCAGAATGAGCAGTTCTTC. Residues: CASGLGQNEQFF. Drawing the rest from reference TRBV12-5 and TRBJ2-1, the complete variable domain is DARVTQTPRHKVTEMGQEVTMRCQPILGHNTVFWYRQTMMQGLELLAYFRNRAPLDDSGMPKDRFSAEMPDATLATLKIQPSEPRDSAVYFCASGLGQNEQFFGPGTRLTVL.

This clone was detected once. The chain joins TRBV7-6 to TRBJ2-7; D gene uncertain. The CDR3 loop spans 13 amino acids. V lost 5 bases to trimming and J lost 4 bases, with 12 bases between them. The germline gives CDR1 SGHVS, CDR2 FNYEAQ. The CDR3 sequence: CASSPEVTYEQYF. In DNA form, the CDR3 reads TGTGCCAGCAGCCCTGAAGTTACTTACGAGCAGTACTTC. Full variable domain (rest looked up from reference TRBV7-6 and TRBJ2-7): GAGVSQSPRYKVTKRGQDVALRCDPISGHVSLYWYRQALGQGPEFLTYFNYEAQQDKSGLPNDRFSAERPEGSISTLTIQRTEQRDSAMYRCASSPEVTYEQYFGPGTRLTVT.

The chain recombines TRBV27 with TRBJ2-1; 7 bases are shared with TRBD1. CDR1 and CDR2 from the germline V gene are MNHEY and SMNVEV (reference sequence). CDR3 length: 15 amino acids. Trimming removed 4 bases from V and 6 bases from J; junction bases left unmatched: 9. CDR3: CASSSTGWGGNEQFF. The CDR3 bases are TGTGCCAGCAGTTCGACAGGGTGGGGTGGCAATGAGCAGTTCTTC.